The 21 T cell receptor beta chains below come from one sample, sequenced in a study of Tregs in tolerant kidney transplant recipients. The nonmyeloablative bone marrow transplants came from related graft donors, with transient mixed chimerism. The table came from immunoSEQ multiplex PCR; TCRdb's copy has only in-frame clones and leaves some out. The sample shows 65,000 to 85,000 clones, more than 85% of them seen only once. The source material was CD4+ T cells from blood (PBMCs), sampled 24 months after the transplant. The receptors were gathered from a human patient who received a combined kidney and bone marrow transplant. The graft donor may account for some of the T cells.

This chain joins TRBV5-7 and TRBJ1-2; perhaps TRBD1 as D (5 bases). TRBV5-7 is given ORF status, its function remaining uncertain. The CDR3 runs to 14 residues. Trimming cost V 1 base and J 8 bases, with 15 bases left between them. CDR3 protein: CASSLRGGEWGYTF. The DNA for the CDR3 is TGTGCCAGCAGCTTGAGGGGAGGAGAGTGGGGCTACACCTTC.

Worth noting for this clone: An end of the junction differs from the germline gene, which may be a read error. This sample also contains other DNA sequences that code for the same CDR3. CDR3 sequence reads: CASSSRKGSFNSPLHF. As DNA, the CDR3 is TGTGCCAGCAGCTCCCGAAAGGGGTCATTCAATTCCCCCCTCCACTTT. The chain recombines TRBV9 with TRBJ1-6; weak D call: TRBD1 (5 bases). The CDR3 loop spans 16 amino acids. Germline CDR1 SGDLS, CDR2 YYNGEE. Looking up the rest from reference TRBV9 and TRBJ1-6 gives the full variable domain: DSGVTQTPKHLITATGQRVTLRCSPRSGDLSVYWYQQSLDQGLQFLIQYYNGEERAKGNILERFSAQQFPDLHSELNLSSLELGDSALYFCASSSRKGSFNSPLHFGNGTRLTVT.

The chain has TRBV4-2 and TRBJ1-2; 7 nucleotides agree with TRBD1. In germline, CDR1 is LGHNA, CDR2 YNFKEQ. The CDR3 length is 13 residues. Unmatched junction bases numbered 6, after V lost 4 bases and J lost 7 bases. This chain's CDR3 is CASSPTGNGGYTF. CDR3 bases: TGTGCCAGCAGCCCGACAGGGAACGGTGGCTACACCTTC.

This clone occurred a few times. The chain has TRBV5-6 and TRBJ1-3, with D tentatively TRBD1 (6 bases). V was trimmed by 4 bases and J by 0 bases, leaving 17 bases between them. The CDR3 length is 17 residues. Germline V gives CDR1 SGHDT, CDR2 YYEEEE. The CDR3 region is CASSTGQFLFSGNTIYF. CDR3 in DNA: TGTGCCAGCAGCACCGGACAGTTTCTCTTCTCTGGAAACACCATATATTTT.

The chain carries TRBV18 and TRBJ2-1, with D possibly being TRBD1 (5 bases). Germline values: CDR1 KGHSH, CDR2 LQKENI. The CDR3 is 14 residues long. V lost 4 bases and J lost 7, with 14 bases in between. CDR3 sequence: CASSRASGFNEQFF. The DNA for the CDR3 is TGTGCCAGCTCACGAGCTTCAGGGTTTAATGAGCAGTTCTTC.

This chain links TRBV6-1 with TRBJ2-5; TRBD1 aligns across 8 bases. This CDR3 has 15 residues. CDR1 is MNHNS, CDR2 SASEGT, per germline. With V trimmed by 4 bases and J by 2 bases, 6 bases remained unmatched. Written as DNA, the CDR3 is TGTGCCAGCAGTGCCCAGACAGGGGAACAAGAGACCCAGTACTTC. Translated: CASSAQTGEQETQYF.

The chain recombines TRBV19 with TRBJ2-6; 9 bases line up with TRBD1. This CDR3 has 18 amino acids. V was pared by 6 bases and J by 1 base, with 10 bases of the junction left unmatched. Per germline, CDR1 LNHDA and CDR2 SQIVND (reference sequence). CDR3 nucleotides: TGTGCCAGTAGCCGGCAAACAGGGGGCGCTTCTGGGGCCAACGTCCTGACTTTC. Translation: CASSRQTGGASGANVLTF. Variable domain in full (rest from reference TRBV19 and TRBJ2-6): DGGITQSPKYLFRKEGQNVTLSCEQNLNHDAMYWYRQDPGQGLRLIYYSQIVNDFQKGDIAEGYSVSREKKESFPLTVTSAQKNPTAFYLCASSRQTGGASGANVLTFGAGSRLTVL.

This chain joins TRBV10-3 and TRBJ2-5; 7 nucleotides line up with TRBD2. Germline trimming cut 8 bases from V and 1 base from J; bases unmatched to any gene: 10. The CDR3 spans 15 residues. The germline V gene encodes CDR1 ENHRY and CDR2 SYGVKD. DNA of the CDR3: TGTGCCATCGGTCTGGCTAGCGGTACCCAAGAGACCCAGTACTTC. Its protein is CAIGLASGTQETQYF.

This sequence joins TRBV5-1 and TRBJ1-1; D uncertain. V lost 4 bases to trimming and J lost 3 bases, with 13 bases between them. The CDR3 contains 14 residues. The germline V gene encodes CDR1 SGHRS and CDR2 YFSETQ. This CDR3 is CASSVTGWDTEAFF. In DNA, the CDR3 is TGCGCCAGCAGCGTGACCGGGTGGGACACTGAAGCTTTCTTT.

The gene calls are TRBV6-1 and TRBJ1-2, with TRBD1 as a possible D gene (6 bases). The germline gives CDR1 MNHNS, CDR2 SASEGT. The CDR3 is made up of 13 amino acids. Trimming removed 4 bases at V and 4 bases at J, with 10 bases between. CDR3 DNA: TGTGCCAGCAGTGTAGAACAGGGCTATGGCTACACCTTC. Translating it yields CASSVEQGYGYTF.

This clone has just one count. J is TRBJ1-2 and V is TRBV11-2; D may be TRBD1 (5 bases). Germline V lookup: CDR1 SGHAT, CDR2 FQNNGV. Deletions cut 4 bases from V and 2 bases from J, with 14 bases between. The CDR3 is 15 amino acids. CDR3 residues: CASSWSRDRNYGYTF. The CDR3 bases are TGTGCCAGCAGCTGGTCGCGGGACCGAAACTATGGCTACACCTTC.

This clone occurred once. The J gene is TRBJ2-1, the V gene TRBV7-2; TRBD2 aligns across 8 bases. V trimming: 5 bases; J trimming: 11 bases; junction bases outside the gene matches: 11. CDR3 length: 14 residues. The germline V gene encodes CDR1 SGHTA and CDR2 FQGNSA. The CDR3 nucleotides read TGTGCCAGCAGCCCTACCCCGGGGGGGGTCAAGCAGTTCTTC. Translating gives CASSPTPGGVKQFF.

This rearrangement joins TRBV7-8 to TRBJ2-7; D perhaps matches TRBD1 (5 bases). In germline, CDR1 is SGHVS, CDR2 FQNEAQ. The CDR3 spans 11 residues. The V end lost 2 bases, the J end lost 9 bases, and 8 bases lay between the germline ends. CDR3 sequence reads: CASSLTGGQYF. The CDR3 bases are TGTGCCAGCAGCTTAACAGGCGGGCAGTACTTC.

The chain carries TRBV28 and TRBJ2-7; TRBD1 agrees at 8 bases. This CDR3 region has 14 residues. V shed 3 bases, J shed 3 bases, and the junction held 4 bases outside the gene matches. Germline CDR1 is MDHEN and CDR2 is SYDVKM. In nucleotides, the CDR3 is TGTGCCAGCAGTTTCGGGACAGGATACTACGAGCAGTACTTC. This sequence encodes CASSFGTGYYEQYF.

The sample holds a few counts of this clone. The genes are TRBV7-9 and TRBJ1-2; D not certain. The germline gives CDR1 SEHNR, CDR2 FQNEAQ (reference sequence). Trimming removed 5 bases at V and 4 bases at J, with 17 bases between. The CDR3 totals 15 residues. The CDR3 nucleotides are TGTGCCAGCAGCGGGGTCGGAGGGCATATCTATGGCTACACCTTC. Protein sequence: CASSGVGGHIYGYTF.

V is TRBV7-9 and J is TRBJ2-7; 11 nucleotides match TRBD2. V dropped 6 bases and J dropped 7; count of bases not matched to a gene: 11. The CDR3 covers 15 residues. Germline CDR1 and CDR2: SEHNR and FQNEAQ (reference sequence). CDR3 region: CASSFSGRATGEQYF. CDR3 nucleotide sequence: TGTGCCAGCAGTTTTAGCGGGAGGGCCACGGGGGAGCAGTACTTC. The whole variable domain, filled in from reference TRBV7-9 and TRBJ2-7, reads DTGVSQNPRHKITKRGQNVTFRCDPISEHNRLYWYRQTLGQGPEFLTYFQNEAQLEKSRLLSDRFSAERPKGSFSTLEIQRTEQGDSAMYLCASSFSGRATGEQYFGPGTRLTVT.

This chain links TRBV7-9 with TRBJ2-7; D is possibly TRBD2 (5 bases). CDR1 and CDR2 (germline): SEHNR, FQNEAQ (reference sequence). Trimming shortened V by 8 bases and J by 3 bases, and 11 bases separated the two germline ends. The CDR3 contains 12 residues. CDR3 loop: CASSISDYEQYF. DNA for the CDR3: TGTGCCAGCTCGATTAGCGACTACGAGCAGTACTTC.

This sequence joins TRBV11-2 and TRBJ2-7; no firm D call. With 1 base removed from V and 4 bases from J, the gap between germline ends came to 8 bases. The CDR3 runs to 13 residues. Germline lookup yields CDR1 SGHAT and CDR2 FQNNGV. CDR3 in DNA: TGTGCCAGCAGCTTAGTAGTCGTGTACGAGCAGTACTTC. Its translation: CASSLVVVYEQYF.

The genes are TRBV7-9 and TRBJ1-2; a possible D gene is TRBD1 (5 bases). Germline CDR1 SEHNR, CDR2 FQNEAQ (reference sequence). V lost 5 bases to trimming and J lost 4 bases, with 11 bases between them. The CDR3 length is 13 residues. The CDR3 region has the DNA TGTGCCAGCAGCCAGTCCCAGGGCTATGGCTACACCTTC. This sequence encodes CASSQSQGYGYTF.

This chain links TRBV5-4 with TRBJ1-2; D is ambiguous. V was trimmed by 1 base and J by 4 bases, leaving 11 bases between them. Germline CDR1 SGHNT, CDR2 YYREEE (reference sequence). This CDR3 is 14 amino acids long. CDR3 nucleotide sequence: TGTGCCAGCAGCTTGTCAGGAGGGTCCTATGGCTACACCTTC. It codes for CASSLSGGSYGYTF.

The rearrangement links TRBV19 to TRBJ1-2; a possible D gene is TRBD1 (6 bases). This CDR3 comprises 14 residues. With 6 bases removed from V and 7 bases from J, the gap between germline ends came to 18 bases. Germline V gene lookup returns CDR1 LNHDA and CDR2 SQIVND (reference sequence). The CDR3 region is CASRTRGARSGYTF. Written as DNA, the CDR3 is TGTGCCAGTAGAACTCGGGGGGCTCGGAGTGGCTACACCTTC. Based on the CDR3 plus reference TRBV19 and TRBJ1-2, the full variable domain is DGGITQSPKYLFRKEGQNVTLSCEQNLNHDAMYWYRQDPGQGLRLIYYSQIVNDFQKGDIAEGYSVSREKKESFPLTVTSAQKNPTAFYLCASRTRGARSGYTFGSGTRLTVV.